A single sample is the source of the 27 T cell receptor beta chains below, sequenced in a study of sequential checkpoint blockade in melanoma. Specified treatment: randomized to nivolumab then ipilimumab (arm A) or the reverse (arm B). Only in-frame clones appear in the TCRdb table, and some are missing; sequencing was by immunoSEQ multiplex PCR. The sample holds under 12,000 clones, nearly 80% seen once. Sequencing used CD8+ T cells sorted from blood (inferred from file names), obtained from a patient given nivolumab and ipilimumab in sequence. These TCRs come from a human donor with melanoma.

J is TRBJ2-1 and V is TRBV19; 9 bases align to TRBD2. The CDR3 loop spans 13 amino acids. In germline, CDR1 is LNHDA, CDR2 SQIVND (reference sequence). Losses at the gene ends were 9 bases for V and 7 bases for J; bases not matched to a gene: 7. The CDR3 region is CASDAGGGNEQFF. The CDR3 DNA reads TGTGCCAGCGATGCGGGAGGGGGTAATGAGCAGTTCTTC.

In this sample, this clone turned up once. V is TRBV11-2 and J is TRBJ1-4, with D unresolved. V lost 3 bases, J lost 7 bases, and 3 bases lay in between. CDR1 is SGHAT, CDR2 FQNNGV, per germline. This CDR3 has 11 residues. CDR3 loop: CASSFREKLFF. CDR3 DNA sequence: TGTGCCAGCAGCTTCCGTGAAAAACTGTTTTTT. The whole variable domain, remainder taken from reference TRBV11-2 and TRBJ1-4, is EAGVAQSPRYKIIEKRQSVAFWCNPISGHATLYWYQQILGQGPKLLIQFQNNGVVDDSQLPKDRFSAERLKGVDSTLKIQPAKLEDSAVYLCASSFREKLFFGSGTQLSVL.

CDR3 amino acids: CASSESPSGSYEQYF. The DNA of the CDR3 is TGCGCCAGCAGTGAGTCTCCTTCGGGCTCCTACGAGCAGTACTTC. This chain connects TRBV10-1 to TRBJ2-7; D is undetermined. The germline CDR1 and CDR2 sequences are WNHNN and SYGVQD (reference sequence). Deletions cut 0 bases from V and 0 bases from J, with 9 bases between. The CDR3 loop spans 15 amino acids.

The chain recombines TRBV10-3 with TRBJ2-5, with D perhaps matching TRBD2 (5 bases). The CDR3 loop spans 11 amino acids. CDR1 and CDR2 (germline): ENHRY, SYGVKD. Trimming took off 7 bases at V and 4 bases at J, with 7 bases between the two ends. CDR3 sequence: CAIKEAETQYF. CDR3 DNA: TGTGCCATCAAGGAGGCAGAGACCCAGTACTTC.

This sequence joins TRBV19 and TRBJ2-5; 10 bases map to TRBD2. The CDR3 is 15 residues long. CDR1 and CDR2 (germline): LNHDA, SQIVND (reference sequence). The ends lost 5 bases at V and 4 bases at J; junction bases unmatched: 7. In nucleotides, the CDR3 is TGTGCCAGTAGTCCACGGACTAGCGGAGGAGAGACCCAGTACTTC. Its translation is CASSPRTSGGETQYF.

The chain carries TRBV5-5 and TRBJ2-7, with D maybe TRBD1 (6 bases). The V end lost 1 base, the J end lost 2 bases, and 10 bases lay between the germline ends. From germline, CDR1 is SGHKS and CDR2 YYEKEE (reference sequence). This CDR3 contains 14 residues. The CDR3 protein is CASSLRDTPYEQYF. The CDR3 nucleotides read TGTGCCAGCAGCTTGAGGGACACCCCCTACGAGCAGTACTTC.

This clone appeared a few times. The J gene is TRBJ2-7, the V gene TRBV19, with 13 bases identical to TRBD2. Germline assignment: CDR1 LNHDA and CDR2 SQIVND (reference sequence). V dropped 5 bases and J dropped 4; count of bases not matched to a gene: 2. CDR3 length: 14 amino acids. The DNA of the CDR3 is TGTGCCAGTAGTGTACTAGCGGGAGGGTACGAGCAGTACTTC. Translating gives CASSVLAGGYEQYF.

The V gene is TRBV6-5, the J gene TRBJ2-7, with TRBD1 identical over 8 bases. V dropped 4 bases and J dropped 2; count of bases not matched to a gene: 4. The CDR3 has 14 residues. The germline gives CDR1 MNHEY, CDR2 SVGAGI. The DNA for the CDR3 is TGTGCCAGCAGTTCAGGACAGGGACCCTACGAGCAGTACTTC. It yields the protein CASSSGQGPYEQYF.

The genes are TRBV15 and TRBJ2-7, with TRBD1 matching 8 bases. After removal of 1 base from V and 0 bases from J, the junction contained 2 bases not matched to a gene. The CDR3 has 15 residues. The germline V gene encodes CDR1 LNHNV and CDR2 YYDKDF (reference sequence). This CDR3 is CATSRGQGSSYEQYF. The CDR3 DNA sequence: TGTGCCACCAGCAGAGGACAGGGGAGCTCCTACGAGCAGTACTTC.

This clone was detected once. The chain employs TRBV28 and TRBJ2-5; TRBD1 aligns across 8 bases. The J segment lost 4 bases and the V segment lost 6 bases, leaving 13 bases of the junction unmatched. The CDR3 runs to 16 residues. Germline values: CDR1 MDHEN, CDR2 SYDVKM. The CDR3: CASSEDSGTGGETQYF. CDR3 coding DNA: TGTGCCAGCAGCGAGGATTCCGGGACAGGAGGAGAGACCCAGTACTTC.

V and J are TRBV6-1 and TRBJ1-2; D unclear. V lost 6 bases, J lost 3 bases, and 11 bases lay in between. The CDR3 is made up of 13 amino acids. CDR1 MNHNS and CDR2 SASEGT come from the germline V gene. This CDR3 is CASSAEGYYGYTF. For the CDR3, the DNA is TGTGCCAGCAGCGCCGAGGGTTACTATGGCTACACCTTC.

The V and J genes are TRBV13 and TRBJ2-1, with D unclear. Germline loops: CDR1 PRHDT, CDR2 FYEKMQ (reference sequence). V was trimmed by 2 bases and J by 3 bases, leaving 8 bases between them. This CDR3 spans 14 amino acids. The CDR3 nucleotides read TGTGCCAGCAGCTTATGGCTCAACTACAATGAGCAGTTCTTC. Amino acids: CASSLWLNYNEQFF.

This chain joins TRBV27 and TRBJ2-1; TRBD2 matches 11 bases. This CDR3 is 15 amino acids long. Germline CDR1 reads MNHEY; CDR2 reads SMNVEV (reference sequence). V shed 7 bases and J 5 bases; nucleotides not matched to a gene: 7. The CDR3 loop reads CASTYGTSGHNEQFF. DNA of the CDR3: TGTGCCAGCACCTACGGGACTAGCGGACACAATGAGCAGTTCTTC.

Written as DNA, the CDR3 is TGTGCCAGCAGTTTCGGGACTAGTAATGAGCAGTTCTTC. This sequence encodes CASSFGTSNEQFF. This chain connects TRBV6-6 to TRBJ2-1, with 8 nucleotides matching TRBD2. Germline V gene lookup returns CDR1 MNHNY and CDR2 SVGAGI (reference sequence). V was clipped by 4 bases and J by 7 bases; unmatched bases: 3. The CDR3 sequence is 13 residues long.

CDR3 coding DNA: TGTGCCAGCAGCCCGGGACTAGCGGGAGTGGAGCAGTACTTC. Its protein product is CASSPGLAGVEQYF. This rearrangement joins TRBV7-6 to TRBJ2-7, with 14 bases aligning to TRBD2. CDR1 SGHVS and CDR2 FNYEAQ come from the germline V gene. V was pared by 5 bases and J by 7 bases, with 4 bases of the junction left unmatched. CDR3 length equals 14 residues.

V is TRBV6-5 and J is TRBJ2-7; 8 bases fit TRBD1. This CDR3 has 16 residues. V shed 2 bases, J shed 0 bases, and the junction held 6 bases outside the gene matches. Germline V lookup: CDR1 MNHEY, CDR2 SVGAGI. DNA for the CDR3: TGTGCCAGCAGTTACCCGGACAGGGCAGACTCCTACGAGCAGTACTTC. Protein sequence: CASSYPDRADSYEQYF.

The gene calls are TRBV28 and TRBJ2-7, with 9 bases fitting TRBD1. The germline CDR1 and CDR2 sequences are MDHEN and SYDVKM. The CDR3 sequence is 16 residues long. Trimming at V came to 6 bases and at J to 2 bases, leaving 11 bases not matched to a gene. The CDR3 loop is CASRPPGTGFTYEQYF. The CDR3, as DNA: TGTGCCAGCAGGCCCCCCGGGACAGGGTTCACCTACGAGCAGTACTTC.

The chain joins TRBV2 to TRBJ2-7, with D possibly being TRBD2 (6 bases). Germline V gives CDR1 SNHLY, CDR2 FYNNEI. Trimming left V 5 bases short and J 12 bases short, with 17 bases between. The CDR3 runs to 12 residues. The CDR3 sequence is CASSSPGVGWYF. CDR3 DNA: TGTGCCAGCAGTTCCCCGGGGGTCGGGTGGTACTTC.

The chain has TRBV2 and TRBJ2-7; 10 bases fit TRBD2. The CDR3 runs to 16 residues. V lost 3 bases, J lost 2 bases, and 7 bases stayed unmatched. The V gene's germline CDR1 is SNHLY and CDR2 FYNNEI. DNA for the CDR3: TGTGCCAGCAGTGAGATAGGGACTAGCGTAGCCTACGAGCAGTACTTC. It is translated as CASSEIGTSVAYEQYF.

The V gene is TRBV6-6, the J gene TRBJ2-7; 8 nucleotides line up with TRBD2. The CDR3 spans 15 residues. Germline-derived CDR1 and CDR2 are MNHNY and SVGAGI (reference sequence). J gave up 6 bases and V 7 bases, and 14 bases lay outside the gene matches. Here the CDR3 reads CASTPLAAGVLEQYF. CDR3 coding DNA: TGTGCCAGCACCCCGCTCGCAGCGGGAGTTCTCGAGCAGTACTTC.

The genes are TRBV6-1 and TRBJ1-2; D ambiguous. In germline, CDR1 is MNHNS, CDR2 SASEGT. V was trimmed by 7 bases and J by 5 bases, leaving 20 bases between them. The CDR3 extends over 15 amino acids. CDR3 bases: TGTGCCAGCACCACATCCGGGGAAGGACTATATGGCTACACCTTC. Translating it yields CASTTSGEGLYGYTF.

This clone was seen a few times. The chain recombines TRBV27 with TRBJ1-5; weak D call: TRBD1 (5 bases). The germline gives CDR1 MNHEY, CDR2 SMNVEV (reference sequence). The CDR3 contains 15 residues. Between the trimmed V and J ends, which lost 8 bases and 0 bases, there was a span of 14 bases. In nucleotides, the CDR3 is TGTGCCAGCGCTTATGGGGCCGGTAGCAATCAGCCCCAGCATTTT. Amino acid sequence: CASAYGAGSNQPQHF.

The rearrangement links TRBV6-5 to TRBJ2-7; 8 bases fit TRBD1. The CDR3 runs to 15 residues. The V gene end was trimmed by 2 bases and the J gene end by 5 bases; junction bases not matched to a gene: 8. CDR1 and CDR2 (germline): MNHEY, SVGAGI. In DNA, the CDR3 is TGTGCCAGCAGTTACGGGTCAGGGGGCATCGACGAGCAGTACTTC. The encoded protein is CASSYGSGGIDEQYF.

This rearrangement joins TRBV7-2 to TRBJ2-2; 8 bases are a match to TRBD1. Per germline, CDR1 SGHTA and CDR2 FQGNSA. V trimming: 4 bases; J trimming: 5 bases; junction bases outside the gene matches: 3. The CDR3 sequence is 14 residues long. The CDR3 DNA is TGTGCCAGCAGCTACAGGACAGGGACCGGGGAGCTGTTTTTT. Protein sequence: CASSYRTGTGELFF. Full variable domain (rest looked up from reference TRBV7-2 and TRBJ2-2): GAGVSQSPSNKVTEKGKDVELRCDPISGHTALYWYRQSLGQGLEFLIYFQGNSAPDKSGLPSDRFSAERTGGSVSTLTIQRTQQEDSAVYLCASSYRTGTGELFFGEGSRLTVL.

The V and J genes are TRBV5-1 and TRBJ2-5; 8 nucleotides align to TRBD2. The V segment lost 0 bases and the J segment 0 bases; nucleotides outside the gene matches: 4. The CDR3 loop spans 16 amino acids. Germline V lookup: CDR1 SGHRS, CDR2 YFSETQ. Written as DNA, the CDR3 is TGCGCCAGCAGCTTGGCCTCGGGAGGGTACCAAGAGACCCAGTACTTC. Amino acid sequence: CASSLASGGYQETQYF.

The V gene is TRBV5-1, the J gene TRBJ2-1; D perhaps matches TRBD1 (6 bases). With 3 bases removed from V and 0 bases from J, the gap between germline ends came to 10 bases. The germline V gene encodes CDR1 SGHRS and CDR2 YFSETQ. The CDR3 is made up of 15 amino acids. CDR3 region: CASSSGAVSYNEQFF. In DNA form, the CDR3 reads TGCGCCAGCAGCTCAGGGGCGGTCTCCTACAATGAGCAGTTCTTC.

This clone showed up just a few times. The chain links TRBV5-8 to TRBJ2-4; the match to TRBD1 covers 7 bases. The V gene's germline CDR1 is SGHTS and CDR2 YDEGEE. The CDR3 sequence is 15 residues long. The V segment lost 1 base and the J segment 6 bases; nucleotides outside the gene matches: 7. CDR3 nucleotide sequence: TGTGCCAGCAGCTTGCCGGGACAGTATCCAAACATTCAGTACTTC. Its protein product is CASSLPGQYPNIQYF.